The 17 T cell receptor beta chains reported below all come from one sample, sequenced in a study of CD4 T cell repertoires in COVID-19. No culture step preceded sequencing of the ex vivo isolated memory T cells. Clones were read by immunoSEQ multiplex PCR, and TCRdb kept only the in-frame ones, dropping some. The table shows 7,500 to 8,500 clones, with under 90% occurring only once. The material sequenced was effector memory CD4+ T cells from blood, taken before the COVID-19 pandemic. The receptor source for this set is a human donor who had COVID-19.

The chain uses TRBV18 and TRBJ2-3, with TRBD1 matching 11 bases. Germline trimming cut 3 bases from V and 6 bases from J; bases unmatched to any gene: 8. Per the germline V gene, CDR1 is KGHSH and CDR2 is LQKENI. This CDR3 region has 16 residues. CDR3 region: CASSPTWTGGADTQYF. CDR3 DNA: TGTGCCAGCTCACCGACTTGGACAGGGGGCGCGGATACGCAGTATTTT.

The chain has TRBV9 and TRBJ2-3, with a tentative D call TRBD1 (6 bases). The CDR3 spans 15 residues. Germline lookup yields CDR1 SGDLS and CDR2 YYNGEE. V was clipped by 4 bases and J by 5 bases, with 17 bases between them. DNA for the CDR3: TGTGCCAGCAGCCGGACAGACTTGTTTGTAGATACGCAGTATTTT. It codes for CASSRTDLFVDTQYF.

The J gene is TRBJ1-5, the V gene TRBV5-6; TRBD1 might be the D (5 bases). The CDR3 covers 16 residues. The V gene lost 4 bases and the J gene lost 1 base, with 15 bases spanning the gap. Germline assignment: CDR1 SGHDT and CDR2 YYEEEE. Written as DNA, the CDR3 is TGTGCCAGCAGCCTCGTAGGGGATGGGAGCAATCAGCCCCAGCATTTT. Translated: CASSLVGDGSNQPQHF.

V is TRBV2 and J is TRBJ2-7; 10 bases line up with TRBD2. The CDR3 is 14 residues long. The V and J ends lost 7 bases and 4 bases, in that order; junction bases with no gene match: 7. Germline lookup yields CDR1 SNHLY and CDR2 FYNNEI. The CDR3: CASKVGLAEYEQYF. CDR3 DNA: TGTGCCAGCAAGGTAGGACTAGCGGAGTACGAGCAGTACTTC.

The chain combines TRBV27 with TRBJ1-1; a possible D gene is TRBD1 (6 bases). Germline loops: CDR1 MNHEY, CDR2 SMNVEV (reference sequence). Trimming stripped 6 bases from V and 3 bases from J, with 14 bases between. The CDR3 has 14 amino acids. The CDR3: CASRQRTADTEAFF. The CDR3 region has the DNA TGTGCCAGCAGACAGAGGACAGCTGACACTGAAGCTTTCTTT.

The chain combines TRBV5-6 with TRBJ2-1, with 8 bases fitting TRBD2. The J segment lost 5 bases and the V segment lost 0 bases, leaving 10 bases of the junction unmatched. Germline CDR1 reads SGHDT; CDR2 reads YYEEEE. CDR3 size: 17 residues. As DNA, the CDR3 is TGTGCCAGCAGCTTGGTTTTTACGGGAGGGCGAGACAATGAGCAGTTCTTC. Translated: CASSLVFTGGRDNEQFF.

The table lists this clone with a count of one. The rearrangement joins TRBV4-1 to TRBJ2-3, with TRBD2 matching over 16 bases. Looked up from germline, CDR1 is MGHRA and CDR2 is YSYEKL. The CDR3 is made up of 18 amino acids. Trimming cost V 3 bases and J 4 bases; bases outside gene matches: 7. CDR3 nucleotide sequence: TGCGCCAGCAGCCACTGGGGACTAGCGGGGGGGGGAGCAGATACGCAGTATTTT. This gives the protein CASSHWGLAGGGADTQYF.

J is TRBJ2-7 and V is TRBV5-5; possibly TRBD2 for D (5 bases). The V gene lost 0 bases and the J gene lost 4 bases, with 8 bases spanning the gap. This CDR3 contains 13 residues. From germline, CDR1 is SGHKS and CDR2 YYEKEE (reference sequence). The CDR3 region has the DNA TGTGCCAGCAGCTTGGGTTGGGAGTACGAGCAGTACTTC. This codes for CASSLGWEYEQYF.

The J gene is TRBJ1-3, the V gene TRBV30; tentative D call: TRBD1 (5 bases). The CDR3 covers 13 residues. Between the trimmed V and J ends, which lost 5 bases and 0 bases, there was a span of 8 bases. Germline V gene sequence: CDR1 GTSNPN, CDR2 SVGIG (reference sequence). CDR3 sequence reads: CAWGGNSGNTIYF. The DNA for the CDR3 is TGTGCCTGGGGGGGGAACTCTGGAAACACCATATATTTT. The full variable domain, in which reference TRBV30 and TRBJ1-3 provide the parts outside the CDR3, is SQTIHQWPATLVQPVGSPLSLECTVEGTSNPNLYWYRQAAGRGLQLLFYSVGIGQISSEVPQNLSASRPQDRQFILSSKKLLLSDSGFYLCAWGGNSGNTIYFGEGSWLTVV.

J is TRBJ2-1 and V is TRBV30; D might be TRBD2 (6 bases). V lost 0 bases to trimming and J lost 10 bases, with 13 bases between them. CDR1 is GTSNPN and CDR2 is SVGIG in the germline V gene (reference sequence). This CDR3 is built from 13 residues. The CDR3 DNA sequence: TGTGCCTGGAGTGTACGGGGGACGGGGGAGCAGTTCTTC. Protein: CAWSVRGTGEQFF.

The J gene is TRBJ2-2, the V gene TRBV7-2; TRBD1 is a possible D gene (6 bases). The germline CDR1 and CDR2 sequences are SGHTA and FQGNSA. The V end lost 5 bases, the J end lost 0 bases, and 13 bases lay between the germline ends. This CDR3 spans 16 amino acids. The CDR3 loop is CASSPEGGTNTGELFF. Written as DNA, the CDR3 is TGTGCCAGCAGCCCAGAAGGGGGAACGAACACCGGGGAGCTGTTTTTT.

The chain is built from TRBV20-1 and TRBJ2-5, with D possibly being TRBD2 (6 bases). Matching the DNA end better, TRBJ2-7 makes the J call doubtful. The CDR3 extends over 11 amino acids. The V gene's germline CDR1 is DFQATT and CDR2 SNEGSKA (reference sequence). The CDR3 sequence: CSATGVYEQYF. The CDR3 bases are TGCAGTGCTACGGGGGTCTACGAGCAGTACTTC.

V is TRBV5-1 and J is TRBJ1-4; D possibly corresponds to TRBD1 (6 bases). This CDR3 contains 15 residues. CDR1 and CDR2 from the germline V gene are SGHRS and YFSETQ. The V end was cut by 5 bases, the J end by 0 bases, with 11 bases between. The CDR3 DNA sequence: TGCGCCAGCAGGCGACAGGTTTCAACTAATGAAAAACTGTTTTTT. Amino acids: CASRRQVSTNEKLFF.

The DNA of the CDR3 is TGCGCCAGCCTCGACACCTCGAACACCGGGGAGCTGTTTTTT. It encodes CASLDTSNTGELFF. The V call is TRBV5-1, the J call TRBJ2-2; D gene ambiguous. Trimming took off 7 bases at V and 0 bases at J, with 10 bases between the two ends. CDR3 size: 14 residues. CDR1 is SGHRS, CDR2 YFSETQ, per germline.

This clone appeared once. The J gene is TRBJ2-2, the V gene TRBV6-6; 13 nucleotides match TRBD2. V lost 6 bases to trimming and J lost 7 bases; unmatched junction nucleotides: 5. The CDR3 totals 15 residues. Germline-derived CDR1 and CDR2 are MNHNY and SVGAGI (reference sequence). This CDR3 is CASSPGLAGVGELFF. The CDR3 nucleotides are TGTGCCAGCAGCCCCGGACTAGCGGGAGTCGGGGAGCTGTTTTTT.

The gene calls are TRBV7-9 and TRBJ1-1, with 8 bases lining up with TRBD1. CDR1 and CDR2 from the germline V gene are SEHNR and FQNEAQ (reference sequence). CDR3 length equals 16 residues. V trimming: 5 bases; J trimming: 6 bases; junction bases outside the gene matches: 14. The CDR3 is CASSPTPGQGAAEAFF. CDR3 nucleotide sequence: TGTGCCAGCAGCCCAACCCCGGGTCAGGGGGCGGCTGAAGCTTTCTTT.

V and J are TRBV9 and TRBJ2-3; 9 bases line up with TRBD1. The V segment lost 7 bases and the J segment 4 bases; nucleotides outside the gene matches: 10. Germline V lookup: CDR1 SGDLS, CDR2 YYNGEE. This CDR3 region has 15 residues. The CDR3 DNA follows: TGTGCCAGCCGACCGGGACAGGGTAGAGCAGATACGCAGTATTTT. The encoded protein is CASRPGQGRADTQYF.